A selection of T cell receptor beta chains follows, all from one sample in a study of a mutant IDH1 vaccine in newly diagnosed glioma. No antigen has been identified for these receptors. Sequencing used immunoSEQ multiplex PCR; TCRdb keeps in-frame clones, though not all of them. Of under 70,000 clones in the sample, around 82% are singletons; the top ten hold about an eighth. This specimen consisted of PBMCs, obtained from a glioma patient whose treatment included an IDH1 peptide vaccine. The receptors derive from a man in his late teens or twenties with glioma. CDR3s include the opening cysteine and the closing phenylalanine or tryptophan. D genes are given only for firm matches. A clone size is listed for some rows: how often the clone was seen (once, few, many), or a class if it is expanded.

V gene	D gene	J gene	CDR3 length	clone size	CDR3 DNA	CDR3 protein
TRBV5-4	TRBD1	TRBJ2-7	14	-	TGTGCCAGCAGCACAGACAGGGGTAGCTACGAGCAGTACTTC	CASSTDRGSYEQYF
TRBV6-1	-	TRBJ1-1	15	-	TGTGCCAGCAGTGGCTTCGGAACAGGGAACACTGAAGCTTTCTTT	CASSGFGTGNTEAFF
TRBV10-2	TRBD1	TRBJ1-1	14	-	TGCGCCAGCAGTGGACAGGGAGCGAACACTGAAGCTTTCTTT	CASSGQGANTEAFF
TRBV2	TRBD1	TRBJ2-7	15	-	TGTGCCAGCATTCCTCAGACAGGGAGCTCCTACGAGCAGTACTTC	CASIPQTGSSYEQYF
TRBV5-6	TRBD2	TRBJ2-7	14	once	TGTGCCAGCACCGTTAGCGGGAGAGGCTACGAGCAGTACTTC	CASTVSGRGYEQYF
TRBV19	-	TRBJ2-2	11	-	TGTGCCAGTAGCTCGAGCGGGGAGCTGTTTTTT	CASSSSGELFF
TRBV9	TRBD2	TRBJ2-5	17	-	TGTGCCAGCAGCGTAGCTACCGGGGCGGGAGGCTGGGAGACCCAGTACTTC	CASSVATGAGGWETQYF
TRBV7-9	-	TRBJ2-3	15	-	TGTGCCAGCAGCTTAGCGGCGGGGGCCACAGATACGCAGTATTTT	CASSLAAGATDTQYF
TRBV6-6	-	TRBJ2-7	13	-	TGTGCCAGCAGTTACGCGGGCACCTACGAGCAGTACTTC	CASSYAGTYEQYF
TRBV7-9	TRBD1	TRBJ2-1	15	-	TGTGCCAGCAGCCCGCCGGGACAGAAATTCAATGAGCAGTTCTTC	CASSPPGQKFNEQFF
TRBV5-1	-	TRBJ1-1	17	few	TGCGCCAGCAGCGGGTGGCAGGAAGGGGGGCTTAACACTGAAGCTTTCTTT	CASSGWQEGGLNTEAFF
TRBV28	-	TRBJ2-3	11	-	TGTGCCAGCAGTCTAAGCCAAGAGCAGTATTTT	CASSLSQEQYF
TRBV19	-	TRBJ1-6	14	once	TGTGCCAGTAGTATAGGAGGGAGACCTTCACCCCTCCACTTT	CASSIGGRPSPLHF
TRBV5-1	TRBD1	TRBJ1-2	16	-	TGCGCCAGCAGCCGAACGACAGGGGGCGGAAACTATGGCTACACCTTC	CASSRTTGGGNYGYTF
TRBV5-4	-	TRBJ2-3	13	-	TGTGCCAGCAGCCCCTGGAGCACAGATACGCAGTATTTT	CASSPWSTDTQYF
TRBV28	TRBD1	TRBJ1-5	15	few	TGTGCCAGCAGTTTATCGGGCAGGGGGAAGCAGCCCCAGCATTTT	CASSLSGRGKQPQHF
TRBV9	-	TRBJ2-7	16	-	TGTGCCAGCAGCCATAGCAGGGACGGCGGGTCCTACGAGCAGTACTTC	CASSHSRDGGSYEQYF
TRBV10-3	-	TRBJ2-3	15	once	TGTGCCATCAGTGAGAGGCTAGCTGGTACAGATACGCAGTATTTT	CAISERLAGTDTQYF
TRBV2	TRBD2	TRBJ2-1	16	-	TGTGCCAGCAGTGTTTCTGGAAGCGGGGCCTACAATGGGCAGTTCTTC	CASSVSGSGAYNGQFF
TRBV4-3	TRBD1	TRBJ1-1	17	-	TGCGCCAGCAGCCAAGATGGGGCGACAGGGAAGGGCGCTGAAGCTTTCTTT	CASSQDGATGKGAEAFF
TRBV6-5	-	TRBJ1-1	13	-	TGTGCCAGCACACCGACGGGGAGGACTGAAGCTTTCTTT	CASTPTGRTEAFF
TRBV6-1	TRBD1	TRBJ1-1	18	-	TGTGCCAGCAGTGAAGATGTTCGGACAGGGTACATGAACACTGAAGCTTTCTTT	CASSEDVRTGYMNTEAFF
TRBV10-3	TRBD1	TRBJ1-4	20	-	TGTGCCATCAGTGAGGGGGGGGGACAGCTCCCAGAGAGGGGGAAAGAAAAACTGTTTTTT	CAISEGGGQLPERGKEKLFF
TRBV5-8	TRBD1	TRBJ2-3	15	-	TGTGCCAGCAGCTTTGGGACAGGGGACACAGATACGCAGTATTTT	CASSFGTGDTDTQYF
TRBV30	-	TRBJ1-5	13	-	TGTGCCTGGAGTGGGGGGGGCAATCAGCCCCAGCATTTT	CAWSGGGNQPQHF
TRBV4-3	TRBD1	TRBJ1-1	17	-	TGCGCCAGCAGCCAAGATAGTGGGGACAGCTTGAACACTGAAGCTTTCTTT	CASSQDSGDSLNTEAFF
TRBV10-2	-	TRBJ2-1	15	-	TGCGCCAGCAGTTACGGGGGCAGCTCCTACAATGAGCAGTTCTTC	CASSYGGSSYNEQFF
TRBV2	-	TRBJ1-1	16	-	TGTGCCAGCCGCGAGCCGACAGAGGCTATGAACACTGAAGCTTTCTTT	CASREPTEAMNTEAFF
TRBV13	-	TRBJ1-2	15	-	TGTGCCAGCAGCTTAGGCGGTTACGCCGGCTATGGCTACACCTTC	CASSLGGYAGYGYTF
TRBV5-8	TRBD1	TRBJ2-3	14	-	TGTGCCAGCAGCCTCGGACAGGGGTTAGATACGCAGTATTTT	CASSLGQGLDTQYF
TRBV18	-	TRBJ1-2	13	-	TGTGCCAGCTCACCTTCGGACTCCCGGGCCTACACCTTC	CASSPSDSRAYTF
TRBV14	-	TRBJ2-5	17	-	TGTGCCAGCAGCCAAGATCGGTCCATCTTACGGCGGGAGACCCAGTACTTC	CASSQDRSILRRETQYF
TRBV5-6	TRBD1	TRBJ1-1	16	many	TGTGCCAGCAGCTTGTTCGGGTCAGGGGGGAACACTGAAGCTTTCTTT	CASSLFGSGGNTEAFF
TRBV7-2	-	TRBJ2-3	14	few	TGTGCCAGCAGCAACCACAGGAGGGCAAATACGCAGTATTTT	CASSNHRRANTQYF
TRBV4-3	-	TRBJ1-1	16	-	TGCGCCAGCAGCCCAACCTTTGGGGTGAGCGGCGATGAAGCTTTCTTT	CASSPTFGVSGDEAFF
TRBV11-2	-	TRBJ2-7	17	-	TGTGCCAGCAGCTTAGACATTGGAGTAGGGGCTGGTTACGAGCAGTACTTC	CASSLDIGVGAGYEQYF
TRBV18	-	TRBJ1-1	13	-	TGTGCCAGCTCAACAGGACAGAACACTGAAGCTTTCTTT	CASSTGQNTEAFF
TRBV19	TRBD1	TRBJ2-7	13	-	TGTGCCAGTAGTCAGGGGGCAGTCTACGAGCAGTACTTC	CASSQGAVYEQYF
TRBV28	TRBD2	TRBJ2-1	14	few	TGTGCCAGCAGTTTAAGCGGGACCTACAATGAGCAGTTCTTC	CASSLSGTYNEQFF
TRBV6-1	-	TRBJ1-2	14	-	TGTGCCAGCAGGTTGCACAGGAGTAACTATGGCTACACCTTC	CASRLHRSNYGYTF
TRBV4-2	-	TRBJ2-6	16	-	TGTGCCAGCAGCCAAGATGGGGCCTCTGGGGCCAACGTCCTGACTTTC	CASSQDGASGANVLTF
TRBV19	TRBD1	TRBJ2-1	16	-	TGTGCCAGTAGTGCTCGGGACAGGGGGTCGTACAATGAGCAGTTCTTC	CASSARDRGSYNEQFF
TRBV5-5	-	TRBJ2-2	16	-	TGTGCCAGCAGCTTTTTAGGGGTCGCGAACACCGGGGAGCTGTTTTTT	CASSFLGVANTGELFF